One T cell receptor beta chain is described in this entry. The method was immunoSEQ multiplex PCR; TCRdb's version includes in-frame clones alone and lacks a portion of them. The sample holds just under 65,000 clones, 75% to 95% seen once. This specimen belongs to a study of T cell changes during pregnancy in multiple sclerosis. V dropped 3 bases and J dropped 0 bases, with 13 bases sitting between them. From germline, CDR1 is SGHRS and CDR2 YFSETQ. The CDR3 is 15 amino acids. The TCR was taken from a female donor in good health, enrolled as a control in a pregnancy study. The rearrangement joins TRBV5-1 to TRBJ2-7, with TRBD2 as a possible D gene (6 bases). Sequenced here: peripheral blood, sampled in the third trimester of pregnancy. CDR3: CASSSRAGSSYEQYF. The CDR3 nucleotides are TGCGCCAGCAGCTCTCGGGCGGGGAGCTCCTACGAGCAGTACTTC.